This TCR beta chain was sequenced in a study of blood T cell repertoires in COVID-19. The data were produced by immunoSEQ multiplex PCR, yet TCRdb's version contains in-frame clones alone and is incomplete. The sample includes hundreds of thousands of clones, around 87% of them seen just once. The CDR3 runs to 17 residues. Trimming at V came to 4 bases and at J to 2 bases, leaving 13 bases not matched to a gene. Germline V gene lookup returns CDR1 SNHLY and CDR2 FYNNEI. This clone has just one count. The sequence was collected from a woman aged 25 to 39 who had recovered from COVID-19. The specimen was peripheral blood. The rearrangement uses TRBV2 and TRBJ1-1; 7 bases line up with TRBD1. The CDR3 spells CASSVYNRRGRNTEAFF. The CDR3 coding sequence is TGTGCCAGCAGTGTCTATAATCGGAGGGGGCGAAACACTGAAGCTTTCTTT. The whole variable domain, remainder taken from reference TRBV2 and TRBJ1-1, is EPEVTQTPSHQVTQMGQEVILRCVPISNHLYFYWYRQILGQKVEFLVSFYNNEISEKSEIFDDQFSVERPDGSNFTLKIRSTKLEDSAMYFCASSVYNRRGRNTEAFFGQGTRLTVV.